Only a few counts were recorded for the clone carrying this T cell receptor beta chain. Its specificity is not known. The junction departs from the called germline gene at one end, perhaps through a read error. This sample is drawn from a study of identical twins. Regarding the study as a whole: Findings came from cross-sectional statistics, without long-term follow-up of donors. Within beta out-of-frame sequences, the excess sharing observed between twins was weaker.

Template switching (which added a universal primer site) was used, and cDNA carried unique molecular identifiers. TCRdb called the 5' RACE reads again in MiXCR, with one record for every CDR3 protein. The sample holds some 1,600,000 distinct CDR3 sequences, around 29% seen once. The CDR3 is made up of 12 amino acids. In germline, CDR1 is SGHRS, CDR2 YFSETQ. This receptor was obtained from a newborn girl in good health. Input material: cord blood. The chain carries TRBV5-1 and TRBJ2-7, with D tentatively TRBD2 (5 bases). The CDR3 protein is CTSRGINYEQYF. CDR3 DNA: TGCACCAGCAGAGGGATCAACTACGAGCAGTACTTC.